This T cell receptor (beta chain) appears in the sequencing data of a study of T-cell memory formation after mild COVID-19. Study-level points and caveats: Researchers could not confirm that second-wave clones peaking on day 37 targeted SARS-CoV-2. Clones shrinking from day 15 to 85 showed even CD4/CD8 mixes; later expanders tilted CD4+. Some clones that responded were present in memory (sampled pre-infection), which suggests cross-reactive memory joined.

cDNA libraries for TCR alpha and TCR beta, carrying sample barcodes and UMIs, came from 5'RACE with constant-segment primers. Each CDR3 protein is one row after TCRdb ran MiXCR on the 5' RACE reads. The table lists 300,000 to 350,000 distinct CDR3 sequences, over 10% of them singletons. Germline V gene sequence: CDR1 SNHLY, CDR2 FYNNEI. Trimming shortened V by 4 bases and J by 8 bases, and 12 bases separated the two germline ends. CDR3 length equals 14 residues. This clonotype was seen more than once but under ten times. As yet, its antigen is unknown. Sample: PBMCs or a T cell subset sorted from them (not recorded which). The J gene is TRBJ1-6, the V gene TRBV2, with TRBD1 as a possible D gene (6 bases). This receptor was obtained from a man aged 18 to 29 who had mild COVID-19 (a few samples of this study predate the infection). Cell type and time point are not known. For the CDR3, the DNA is TGTGCCAGCAGTGTCGAACAGGGATATTCACCCCTCCACTTT. It specifies CASSVEQGYSPLHF.